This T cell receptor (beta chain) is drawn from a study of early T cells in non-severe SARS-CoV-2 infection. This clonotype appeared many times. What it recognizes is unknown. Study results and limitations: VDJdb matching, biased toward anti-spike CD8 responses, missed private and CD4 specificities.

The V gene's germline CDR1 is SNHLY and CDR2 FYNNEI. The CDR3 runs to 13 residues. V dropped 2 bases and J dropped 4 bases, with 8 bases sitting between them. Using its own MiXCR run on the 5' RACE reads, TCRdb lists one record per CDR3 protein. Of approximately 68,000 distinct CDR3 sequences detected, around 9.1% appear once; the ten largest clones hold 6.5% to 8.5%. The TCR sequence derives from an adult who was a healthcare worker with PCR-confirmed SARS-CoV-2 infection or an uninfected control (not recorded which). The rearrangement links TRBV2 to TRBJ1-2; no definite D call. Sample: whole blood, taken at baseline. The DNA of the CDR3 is TGTGCCAGCAGTGAAAAGTTGGGCTATGGCTACACCTTC. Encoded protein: CASSEKLGYGYTF.